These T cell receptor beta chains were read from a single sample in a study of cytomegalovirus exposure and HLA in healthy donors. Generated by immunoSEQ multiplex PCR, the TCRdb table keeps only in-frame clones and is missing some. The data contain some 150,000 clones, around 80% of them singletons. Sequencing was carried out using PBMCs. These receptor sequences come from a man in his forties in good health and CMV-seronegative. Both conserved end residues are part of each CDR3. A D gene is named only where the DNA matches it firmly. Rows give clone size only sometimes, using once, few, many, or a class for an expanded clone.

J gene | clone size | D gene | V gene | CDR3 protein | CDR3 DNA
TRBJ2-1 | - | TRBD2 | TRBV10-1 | CASSKVAGGRVVDEQFF | TGCGCCAGCAGTAAGGTTGCGGGAGGGCGTGTAGTTGATGAGCAGTTCTTC
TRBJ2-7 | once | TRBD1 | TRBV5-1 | CASSLAGTGVQQYF | TGCGCCAGCAGCTTGGCCGGGACAGGGGTGCAGCAGTACTTC
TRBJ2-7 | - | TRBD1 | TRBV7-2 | CASSLATGGLYEQYF | TGTGCCAGCAGCTTAGCCACAGGGGGGTTATACGAGCAGTACTTC
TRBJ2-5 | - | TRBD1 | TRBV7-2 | CASSLGQGREETQYF | TGTGCCAGCAGCCTGGGACAGGGGAGGGAAGAGACCCAGTACTTC
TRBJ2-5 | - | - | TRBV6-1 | CASSAQDSPSKTQYF | TGTGCCAGCAGTGCTCAGGACAGCCCTTCGAAGACCCAGTACTTC
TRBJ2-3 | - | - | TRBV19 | CASSIYKRDSTDTQYF | TGTGCCAGTAGTATTTATAAGAGGGATAGCACAGATACGCAGTATTTT
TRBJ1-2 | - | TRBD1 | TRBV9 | CASSRMTGSSLWGYTF | TGTGCCAGCAGCCGTATGACAGGGAGCTCTTTATGGGGCTACACCTTC
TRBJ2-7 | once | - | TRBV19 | CASSMSRGSYEQYF | TGTGCCAGTAGTATGAGTCGGGGTAGCTACGAGCAGTACTTC
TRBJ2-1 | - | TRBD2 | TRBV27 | CASSFSGRARGEQFF | TGTGCCAGCAGTTTTAGCGGGCGGGCCCGGGGGGAGCAGTTCTTC
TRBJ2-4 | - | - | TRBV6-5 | CASSYTQQRAETSQYF | TGTGCCAGCAGTTACACCCAACAGCGAGCGGAAACCAGTCAGTACTTC
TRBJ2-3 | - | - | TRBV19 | CASRLVAAADTQYF | TGTGCCAGTAGACTGGTAGCGGCCGCAGATACGCAGTATTTT
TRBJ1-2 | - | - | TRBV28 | CASSGAPGTSTLNYGYTF | TGTGCCAGCAGTGGGGCCCCCGGGACATCAACACTTAACTATGGCTACACCTTC
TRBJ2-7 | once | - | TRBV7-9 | CSSSSTGITGNEQYF | TGTTCCAGCAGCTCGACCGGGATTACAGGGAACGAGCAGTACTTC
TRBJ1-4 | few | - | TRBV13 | CASTIGGVHEKLFF | TGTGCCAGCACAATTGGAGGGGTTCATGAAAAACTGTTTTTT
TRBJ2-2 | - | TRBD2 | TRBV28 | CASLPGLAGTGELFF | TGTGCCAGCCTACCAGGACTAGCGGGCACCGGGGAGCTGTTTTTT
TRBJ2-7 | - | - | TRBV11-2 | CASRPLGSLPTYEQYF | TGTGCCAGCAGGCCTCTGGGCAGCCTACCTACCTACGAGCAGTACTTC
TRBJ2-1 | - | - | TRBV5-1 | CASSSERGNEQFF | TGCGCCAGCAGCTCTGAAAGGGGTAATGAGCAGTTCTTC
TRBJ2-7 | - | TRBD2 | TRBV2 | CASSASGTYEQYF | TGTGCCAGCAGTGCTAGCGGAACCTACGAGCAGTACTTC
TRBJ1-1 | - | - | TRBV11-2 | CASSLGTANTEAFF | TGTGCCAGCAGCTTAGGGACAGCGAACACTGAAGCTTTCTTT
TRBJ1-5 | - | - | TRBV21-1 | CASGRDSYSNQPQHF | TGTGCCAGCGGCCGGGACAGTTATAGCAATCAGCCCCAGCATTTT
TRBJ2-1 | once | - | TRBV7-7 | CASSLEAGGEDYNEQFF | TGTGCTAGCAGCTTAGAAGCCGGCGGGGAGGATTACAATGAGCAGTTCTTC
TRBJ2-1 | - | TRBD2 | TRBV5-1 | CASSSTLAGGRSNEQFF | TGCGCCAGCAGCTCAACACTAGCGGGAGGCCGGAGCAATGAGCAGTTCTTC